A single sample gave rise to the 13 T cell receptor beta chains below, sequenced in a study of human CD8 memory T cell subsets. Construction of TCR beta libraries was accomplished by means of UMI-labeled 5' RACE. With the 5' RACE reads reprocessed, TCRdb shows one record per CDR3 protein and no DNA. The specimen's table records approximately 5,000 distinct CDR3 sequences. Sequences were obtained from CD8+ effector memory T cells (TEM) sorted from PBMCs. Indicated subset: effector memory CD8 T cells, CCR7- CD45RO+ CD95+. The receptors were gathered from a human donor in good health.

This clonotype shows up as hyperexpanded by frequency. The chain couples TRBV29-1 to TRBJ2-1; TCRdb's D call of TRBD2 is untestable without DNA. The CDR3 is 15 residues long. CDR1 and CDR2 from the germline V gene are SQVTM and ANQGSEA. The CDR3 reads CSVVAGGISYNEQFF.

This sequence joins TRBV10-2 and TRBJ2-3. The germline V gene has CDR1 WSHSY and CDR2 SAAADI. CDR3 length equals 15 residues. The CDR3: CASSESQDPTDTQYF.

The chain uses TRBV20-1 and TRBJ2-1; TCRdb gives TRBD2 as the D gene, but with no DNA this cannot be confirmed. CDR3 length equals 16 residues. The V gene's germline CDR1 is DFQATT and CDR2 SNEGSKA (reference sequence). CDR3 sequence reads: CSARDSEREGYNEQFF.

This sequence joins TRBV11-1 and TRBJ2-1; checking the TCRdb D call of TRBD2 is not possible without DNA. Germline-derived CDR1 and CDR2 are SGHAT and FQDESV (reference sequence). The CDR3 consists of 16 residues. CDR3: CASSLPPSGVYNEQFF.

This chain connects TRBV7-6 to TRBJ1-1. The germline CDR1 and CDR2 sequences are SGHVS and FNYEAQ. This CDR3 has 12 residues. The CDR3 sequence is CASSLMNTEAFF.

The CDR3 sequence: CSAGTGFTYEQYF. The chain is built from TRBV29-1 and TRBJ2-7; TCRdb returns TRBD1, unconfirmable since there is no DNA. The CDR3 totals 13 residues. The germline V gene encodes CDR1 SQVTM and CDR2 ANQGSEA.

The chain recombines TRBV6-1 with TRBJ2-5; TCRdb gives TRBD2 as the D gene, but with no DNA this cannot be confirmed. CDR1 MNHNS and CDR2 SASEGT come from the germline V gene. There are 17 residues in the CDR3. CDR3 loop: CASSEALAGGPYETQYF.

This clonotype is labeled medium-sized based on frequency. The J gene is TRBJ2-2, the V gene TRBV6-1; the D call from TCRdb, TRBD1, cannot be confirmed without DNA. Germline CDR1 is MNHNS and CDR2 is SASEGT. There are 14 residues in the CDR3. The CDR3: CATEDRGGSGELFF.

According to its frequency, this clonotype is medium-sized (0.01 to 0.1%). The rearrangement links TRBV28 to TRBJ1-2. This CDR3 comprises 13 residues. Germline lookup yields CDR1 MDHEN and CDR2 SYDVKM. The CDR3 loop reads CASSLRGLYGYTF.

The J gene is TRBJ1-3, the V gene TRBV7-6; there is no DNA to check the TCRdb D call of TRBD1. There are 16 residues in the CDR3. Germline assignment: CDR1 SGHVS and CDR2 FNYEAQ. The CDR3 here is CASSLDPGSAGNTIYF.

CDR3 residues: CSARGTQSSYEQYF. This chain links TRBV20-1 with TRBJ2-7; TCRdb calls TRBD2, which cannot be checked without DNA. CDR1 and CDR2 from the germline V gene are DFQATT and SNEGSKA (reference sequence). The CDR3 is 14 residues long.

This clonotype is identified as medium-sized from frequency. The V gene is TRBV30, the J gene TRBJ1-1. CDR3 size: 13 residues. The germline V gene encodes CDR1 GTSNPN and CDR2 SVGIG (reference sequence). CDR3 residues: CAWSVEWNTEAFF.

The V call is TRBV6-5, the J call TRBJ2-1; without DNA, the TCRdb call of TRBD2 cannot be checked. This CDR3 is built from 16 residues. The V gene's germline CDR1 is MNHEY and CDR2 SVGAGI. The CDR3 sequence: CASSSTLAGGLGEQFF.